This T cell receptor beta chain comes out of a study of cytomegalovirus exposure and HLA in healthy donors. As for the study in general: Most genotyped donors, about 81% of about 400, had Caucasian-associated genetic ancestry.

The CDR3 consists of 11 residues. Germline V gene data show CDR1 as GTSNPN and CDR2 as SVGIG (reference sequence). Trimming left V 0 bases short and J 7 bases short, with 6 bases between. The PCR was carried out with 60 Vbeta primers and 13 Jbeta primers. The assay was immunoSEQ multiplex PCR, and TCRdb's table has in-frame clones only and misses some. The sample yields approximately 110,000 clones, roughly 74% seen once. The chain carries TRBV30 and TRBJ1-1; unclear D gene. This sequence was found in a woman in her twenties or thirties in good health and CMV-seronegative. Sequenced input: PBMCs. CDR3 in DNA: TGTGCCTGGAGTGTACGGGTTGAAGCTTTCTTT. Protein: CAWSVRVEAFF.